The TCR beta chain under discussion was sequenced for a study of blood T cell repertoires in COVID-19. The overall study: Italy, Spain and the United States were the sources of the convalescent and acute COVID-19 samples. From T cells, B-cell-depleted T cells, or PBMCs came the material, which was cDNA or gDNA.

Authors' data handling: Using reference gene primer amplification, nucleated cell counts were estimated. TCRdb's table, derived via immunoSEQ multiplex PCR, lists solely in-frame clones and lacks some. The DNA gave D and trimming, while V, J and clone size come from that table. The sample has 84,000 or so clones, about four fifths seen once. V was clipped by 4 bases and J by 2 bases; unmatched bases: 1. Germline CDR1 is LGHNT and CDR2 is FRNRAP. The CDR3 is 16 amino acids. Sequenced material: peripheral blood. The chain joins TRBV12-5 to TRBJ2-6; 11 nucleotides agree with TRBD1. The TCR was taken from a woman aged 35 to 49 with active or convalescent COVID-19. CDR3 sequence reads: CASGWTGGTGANVLTF. The CDR3 region has the DNA TGTGCTAGTGGTTGGACAGGGGGCACTGGGGCCAACGTCCTGACTTTC.